The rows below give T cell receptor beta chains drawn from one sample of a study of T cell repertoires in cytomegalovirus infection. TCRdb independently ran MiXCR on the reads; one entry per CDR3 protein. The profile shows about 260,000 distinct CDR3 sequences, 12% to 15% of them singletons. Source material: PBMCs. These receptors came from a human donor in good health (CMV status not recorded). Some clones in this sample may be carry-over from other donors' samples. The CDR3 runs from the conserved cysteine through the conserved F or W. Each record gives: clone size, D gene, V gene, J gene, CDR3 length, CDR3 DNA, CDR3 protein. The D gene is left open where the match is weak. Clone size is stated in some rows and not others, as once, few, many or a class when expanded.

NA	NA	TRBV2	TRBJ1-1	14	TGTGCCAGCATAAGGACCCAGGGCCCCTCGGAAGCTTTCTTT	CASIRTQGPSEAFF
many	TRBD1	TRBV18	TRBJ2-7	14	TGCGCCAGCAGCCCGGGACAGGGGGCCTACGAGCAGTACTTC	CASSPGQGAYEQYF
few	TRBD2	TRBV7-8	TRBJ2-2	18	TGTGCCAGCAGCTTAGTGACTAGCGGGGGGGCCATTGGCGGGGAGCTGTTTTTT	CASSLVTSGGAIGGELFF
few	TRBD2	TRBV27	TRBJ2-1	16	TGTGCCAGCAGACTCGGACTAGCGGCCTCCTACAATGAGCAGTTCTTC	CASRLGLAASYNEQFF
many	NA	TRBV7-8	TRBJ1-5	14	TGTGCCAGCAGCGAGGGGTGGGGCAATCAGCCCCAGCATTTT	CASSEGWGNQPQHF
many	TRBD1	TRBV7-2	TRBJ1-5	15	TGTGCCAGCAGCCGACCGGGACAGGGCAATCAGCCCCAGCATTTT	CASSRPGQGNQPQHF
NA	NA	TRBV2	TRBJ2-5	14	TGTGCCAGCAGTGAAGTGTCGGCCCAAGAGACCCAGTACTTC	CASSEVSAQETQYF
few	NA	TRBV10-3	TRBJ1-1	12	TGTGCCATCGGCCAGATGAACACTGAAGCTTTCTTT	CAIGQMNTEAFF
many	TRBD1	TRBV28	TRBJ2-7	18	TGTGCCAGCAGTTCCCCATTCTCGACAGGGGGCGGCTTCGACGAGCAGTACTTC	CASSSPFSTGGGFDEQYF
NA	TRBD1	TRBV6-6	TRBJ2-5	15	TGTGCCAGCAGTCCCCGGGACAGGGCGGTCGAGACCCAGTACTTC	CASSPRDRAVETQYF
few	NA	TRBV5-6	TRBJ2-2	16	TGTGCCAGCAGCTCGCCGGCAGGTTTGACCACCGGGGAGCTGTTTTTT	CASSSPAGLTTGELFF
NA	NA	TRBV29-1	TRBJ2-4	14	TGCAGCGTCAACCCGACAACTCAGGGGAACATTCAGTACTTC	CSVNPTTQGNIQYF
many	TRBD2	TRBV15	TRBJ2-1	17	TGTGCCACCAGCAGAGGGGGGCTAGCGGGAGAGGTTGATGAGCAGTTCTTC	CATSRGGLAGEVDEQFF
few	TRBD1	TRBV10-3	TRBJ1-1	17	TGTGCCATCAGTGACAGCGGGACAGGGGCAAGCGGCACTGAAGCTTTCTTT	CAISDSGTGASGTEAFF
NA	TRBD1	TRBV7-1	TRBJ2-7	12	TGTGCCAGTACAGGGGTGGCCTACGAGCAGTACTTC	CASTGVAYEQYF
NA	TRBD1	TRBV5-4	TRBJ2-7	15	TGTGCCAGCAGCTTCCCGGGACAGCGAACCTACGAGCAGTACTTC	CASSFPGQRTYEQYF
many	NA	TRBV28	TRBJ1-6	14	TGTGCCAGCAGTTTGGAGGGTGGAAATTCACCCCTCCACTTT	CASSLEGGNSPLHF
NA	NA	TRBV9	TRBJ1-2	15	TGTGCCAGCAGCGTTTCCGCTCCTGGGGGGACCGGCTACACCTTC	CASSVSAPGGTGYTF
many	TRBD1	TRBV7-9	TRBJ2-7	18	TGTGCCATCCAACCCCCGGGACAGGGGGCAGAGTCGGCCTACGAGCAGTACTTC	CAIQPPGQGAESAYEQYF
NA	NA	TRBV6-2/TRBV6-3	TRBJ2-2	12	TGTGCCAGCAGCCGCGGCTACGGGGAGCTGTTTTTT	CASSRGYGELFF
many	NA	TRBV7-9	TRBJ2-3	16	TGTGCCAGCAGCTTAAAAGACATTATTGCTTCAGATACGCAGTATTTT	CASSLKDIIASDTQYF